One sample yielded the 23 T cell receptor beta chains listed below, sequenced in a study of shared clonotypes between healthy human individuals. TCRdb's table, derived via immunoSEQ multiplex PCR, lists solely in-frame clones and lacks some. In the table there are hundreds of thousands of clones, about 97% of which are singletons. The naive CD8 fraction comprised CD45RO-negative cells positively selected for CCR7 and excluded terminally differentiated effector memory CD45RA+ cells. Sequencing used naive CD8+ T cells sorted from blood. These receptors were obtained from a man in his thirties or forties in good health.

The chain joins TRBV9 to TRBJ2-3; D tentatively reads TRBD1 or TRBD2 (5 bases each). The V gene's germline CDR1 is SGDLS and CDR2 YYNGEE. This CDR3 contains 17 residues. With 4 bases removed from V and 2 bases from J, the gap between germline ends came to 20 bases. DNA for the CDR3: TGTGCCAGCAGCCCTCAGCTTCCGGGACCGCACACAGATACGCAGTATTTT. Translation gives CASSPQLPGPHTDTQYF.

Remarks on this clone: This sample includes further DNA sequences coding for the same CDR3. This chain connects TRBV15 to TRBJ1-4; D remains ambiguous. With 0 bases removed from V and 3 bases from J, the gap between germline ends came to 8 bases. There are 15 residues in the CDR3. Per the germline V gene, CDR1 is LNHNV and CDR2 is YYDKDF (reference sequence). CDR3 loop: CATSRDRSPNEKLFF. The CDR3, as DNA: TGTGCCACCAGCAGAGATCGTAGTCCTAATGAAAAACTGTTTTTT. Together with reference TRBV15 and TRBJ1-4, the CDR3 gives the full variable domain: DAMVIQNPRYQVTQFGKPVTLSCSQTLNHNVMYWYQQKSSQAPKLLFHYYDKDFNNEADTPDNFQSRRPNTSFCFLDIRSPGLGDTAMYLCATSRDRSPNEKLFFGSGTQLSVL.

The chain recombines TRBV7-6 with TRBJ1-1; D call uncertain. The CDR3 consists of 13 residues. Germline V gene data show CDR1 as SGHVS and CDR2 as FNYEAQ. V was trimmed by 1 base and J by 5 bases, leaving 8 bases between them. The CDR3 protein is CASSLEIRTEAFF. For the CDR3, the DNA is TGTGCCAGCAGCTTAGAGATTCGGACTGAAGCTTTCTTT.

The rearrangement joins TRBV28 to TRBJ2-5; TRBD1 agrees at 7 bases. The V and J ends lost 5 bases and 3 bases, in that order; junction bases with no gene match: 3. The CDR3 runs to 13 residues. Germline values: CDR1 MDHEN, CDR2 SYDVKM. CDR3 bases: TGTGCCAGCAGTCCCGGGACAGAAGAGACCCAGTACTTC. Encoded protein: CASSPGTEETQYF.

The CDR3 DNA reads as TGTGCCACCTTTCGTAGCGGGAGGTACAATGAGCAGTTCTTC. This translates into CATFRSGRYNEQFF. The rearrangement links TRBV27 to TRBJ2-1; TRBD2 aligns across 10 bases. The V gene end was trimmed by 10 bases and the J gene end by 4 bases; junction bases not matched to a gene: 7. This CDR3 is 14 amino acids long. Per the germline V gene, CDR1 is MNHEY and CDR2 is SMNVEV (reference sequence).

The chain recombines TRBV5-5 with TRBJ1-1; D not certain. Between the trimmed V and J ends, which lost 4 bases and 3 bases, there was a span of 19 bases. CDR1 and CDR2 (germline): SGHKS, YYEKEE (reference sequence). The CDR3 loop spans 16 amino acids. The DNA of the CDR3 is TGTGCCAGCAGCCATCCCCATGACTCTAGGGACACTGAAGCTTTCTTT. It is translated as CASSHPHDSRDTEAFF.

The chain joins TRBV2 to TRBJ1-5; D not certain. The V gene lost 2 bases and the J gene lost 0 bases, with 8 bases spanning the gap. Germline V gene lookup returns CDR1 SNHLY and CDR2 FYNNEI. This CDR3 comprises 15 residues. CDR3 loop: CASSERSDSNQPQHF. The CDR3 region has the DNA TGTGCCAGCAGTGAAAGGTCGGATAGCAATCAGCCCCAGCATTTT.

The genes are TRBV29-1 and TRBJ1-2; possibly TRBD1 for D (5 bases). V was pared by 6 bases and J by 0 bases, with 11 bases between. The CDR3 length is 13 residues. CDR1 and CDR2 from the germline V gene are SQVTM and ANQGSEA. The CDR3 nucleotides read TGCAGCGTCTACGGGGGAGCTAACTATGGCTACACCTTC. This sequence encodes CSVYGGANYGYTF.

The chain joins TRBV27 to TRBJ2-3, with D tentatively TRBD1 or TRBD2 (5 bases each). CDR3 size: 15 residues. Trimming shortened V by 5 bases and J by 2 bases, and 14 bases separated the two germline ends. The germline gives CDR1 MNHEY, CDR2 SMNVEV (reference sequence). The CDR3 region is CASSPLGTYTDTQYF. The CDR3 bases are TGTGCCAGCAGTCCCCTCGGGACGTACACAGATACGCAGTATTTT.

The chain has TRBV4-1 and TRBJ2-3, with 10 bases aligning to TRBD1. The CDR3 contains 15 residues. V shed 5 bases and J 4 bases; nucleotides not matched to a gene: 6. Germline V gene lookup returns CDR1 MGHRA and CDR2 YSYEKL. The CDR3 here is CASSYGQGGSDTQYF. The CDR3 nucleotides are TGCGCCAGCAGCTATGGACAGGGGGGTTCAGATACGCAGTATTTT.

This clone occurred a few times. V is TRBV28 and J is TRBJ1-5; D ambiguous. Trimming took 3 bases from V and 0 from J, leaving 21 bases between them. CDR1 and CDR2 from the germline V gene are MDHEN and SYDVKM. The CDR3 consists of 19 residues. The CDR3 sequence: CASSFRLLGSADSNQPQHF. Written as DNA, the CDR3 is TGTGCCAGCAGTTTTCGCTTGCTAGGGTCAGCCGATAGCAATCAGCCCCAGCATTTT.

The V gene is TRBV10-1, the J gene TRBJ2-7; 7 nucleotides agree with TRBD2. This CDR3 is 16 amino acids long. Trimming removed 0 bases from V and 4 bases from J; junction bases left unmatched: 9. Looked up from germline, CDR1 is WNHNN and CDR2 is SYGVQD (reference sequence). The CDR3 DNA reads TGCGCCAGCAGTGAGTCGGGAGCGGGAAGTTTATACGAGCAGTACTTC. It is translated as CASSESGAGSLYEQYF.

This clone was detected only once. This chain joins TRBV25-1 and TRBJ1-2; D is unclear. Germline V gene data show CDR1 as MGHDK and CDR2 as SYGVNS. V gave up 1 base and J gave up 5 bases, with 8 bases separating them. CDR3 length: 13 residues. The CDR3 DNA follows: TGTGCCAGCAGTGAATCGGTGTGGTATGGCTACACCTTC. Encoded protein: CASSESVWYGYTF.

The chain is built from TRBV11-2 and TRBJ2-2; 7 bases line up with TRBD2. This CDR3 spans 16 amino acids. Germline V lookup: CDR1 SGHAT, CDR2 FQNNGV. Trimming at V came to 8 bases and at J to 5 bases, leaving 14 bases not matched to a gene. CDR3 DNA: TGTGCCAGCCTCCCCCCGCCAGCGGGACGAACCGGGGAGCTGTTTTTT. Translating gives CASLPPPAGRTGELFF.

CDR3 region: CAIAPRQENEKLFF. The CDR3 DNA follows: TGTGCCATCGCCCCAAGACAGGAGAATGAAAAACTGTTTTTT. The gene calls are TRBV10-3 and TRBJ1-4; tentatively, D is TRBD1 (6 bases). This CDR3 contains 14 residues. V was clipped by 8 bases and J by 5 bases, with 15 bases between them. Germline CDR1 and CDR2: ENHRY and SYGVKD.

This chain uses TRBV27 with TRBJ2-1; D remains ambiguous. The CDR3 covers 11 residues. Germline CDR1 MNHEY, CDR2 SMNVEV (reference sequence). Trimming stripped 7 bases from V and 9 bases from J, with 10 bases between. The CDR3, as DNA: TGTGCCAGCACTTCCCTCGGTGAGCAGTTCTTC. It yields the protein CASTSLGEQFF.

The rearrangement links TRBV5-1 to TRBJ2-7, with 8 bases matching TRBD2. The CDR3 extends over 16 amino acids. Trimming took 0 bases from V and 5 from J; bases not matched to a gene: 10. The germline gives CDR1 SGHRS, CDR2 YFSETQ. The CDR3 coding sequence is TGCGCCAGCAGCTTGGGGTACGTTGGTAGCGGGAACGAGCAGTACTTC. It is translated as CASSLGYVGSGNEQYF.

The CDR3 loop reads CASSFIRENGYTF. The CDR3, as DNA: TGTGCCAGCAGCTTCATTAGGGAAAATGGCTACACCTTC. The chain combines TRBV7-9 with TRBJ1-2; D unclear. Per germline, CDR1 SEHNR and CDR2 FQNEAQ (reference sequence). The CDR3 spans 13 residues. Trimming removed 3 bases from V and 6 bases from J, with 11 bases in between.

In DNA, the CDR3 is TGCAGCGTTGATGGACAGGGGGTTTACACAGATACGCAGTATTTT. Its protein product is CSVDGQGVYTDTQYF. This chain connects TRBV29-1 to TRBJ2-3; 10 bases are shared with TRBD1. CDR3 length: 15 amino acids. Germline assignment: CDR1 SQVTM and CDR2 ANQGSEA. V lost 3 bases to trimming and J lost 2 bases; unmatched junction nucleotides: 5.

The rearrangement uses TRBV6-4 and TRBJ2-1; TRBD1 matches at 7 bases. The ends lost 0 bases at V and 10 bases at J; junction bases unmatched: 12. The CDR3 sequence is 16 residues long. The germline gives CDR1 MRHNA, CDR2 SNTAGT. The CDR3 DNA sequence: TGTGCCAGCAGTGACTCCCGGGACAGTCAGGCAGGGGAGCAGTTCTTC. Protein sequence: CASSDSRDSQAGEQFF.

This chain connects TRBV2 to TRBJ2-5, with unresolved D. Germline loops: CDR1 SNHLY, CDR2 FYNNEI. The CDR3 spans 12 residues. Trimming stripped 3 bases from V and 1 base from J, with 3 bases between. CDR3 sequence: CASSDRQETQYF. CDR3 in DNA: TGTGCCAGCAGTGACCGCCAAGAGACCCAGTACTTC.

Comments on this clone: Distinct nucleotide sequences in the sample also encode this CDR3. V gene TRBV9 combines with J gene TRBJ2-7, with 10 positions matching TRBD2. Trimming at V came to 0 bases and at J to 5 bases, leaving 5 bases not matched to a gene. In germline, CDR1 is SGDLS, CDR2 YYNGEE. This CDR3 spans 15 amino acids. CDR3 in amino acids: CASSVVGLAGDEQYF. The CDR3 nucleotides are TGTGCCAGCAGCGTAGTCGGCCTAGCGGGAGACGAGCAGTACTTC. The full variable domain, rest sourced from reference TRBV9 and TRBJ2-7, is DSGVTQTPKHLITATGQRVTLRCSPRSGDLSVYWYQQSLDQGLQFLIQYYNGEERAKGNILERFSAQQFPDLHSELNLSSLELGDSALYFCASSVVGLAGDEQYFGPGTRLTVT.

The rearrangement joins TRBV5-1 to TRBJ1-4, with 7 nucleotides matching TRBD1. Per germline, CDR1 SGHRS and CDR2 YFSETQ. The CDR3 totals 14 residues. V was pared by 5 bases and J by 4 bases, with 5 bases of the junction left unmatched. CDR3 coding DNA: TGCGCCAGCAGTTACGGGACAGATAATGAAAAACTGTTTTTT. This codes for CASSYGTDNEKLFF.